Presented here are 30 T cell receptor beta chains from one specimen sequenced in a study of STAT5B mutations in CD4+ large granular lymphocyte leukemia. Generated by immunoSEQ multiplex PCR, the TCRdb table keeps only in-frame clones and is missing some. The table includes about 32,000 clones, about 71% detected once. The sequenced sample consisted of CD4+ T cells from blood buffy coats. Receptors were obtained from a human donor in good health.

Here the CDR3 reads CASSLVGPNYGYTF. The DNA for the CDR3 is TGTGCCAGCAGCTTGGTGGGGCCTAACTATGGCTACACCTTC. V and J are TRBV5-6 and TRBJ1-2; possibly TRBD1 for D (5 bases). The CDR3 has 14 amino acids. Looked up from germline, CDR1 is SGHDT and CDR2 is YYEEEE. V shed 0 bases and J shed 0 bases, with 6 bases lying between them.

CDR3 DNA: TGTGCCAGCAGTGAACCGGGACAGGGACGGGCTAACTATGGCTACACCTTC. As protein: CASSEPGQGRANYGYTF. The chain recombines TRBV2 with TRBJ1-2; 9 positions agree with TRBD1. Trimming took 2 bases from V and 0 from J; bases not matched to a gene: 7. The CDR3 spans 17 residues. CDR1 is SNHLY, CDR2 FYNNEI, per germline.

The chain combines TRBV5-5 with TRBJ1-2; 8 bases match TRBD1. J lost 7 bases, V lost 4 bases, and 9 bases had no gene match. Looked up from germline, CDR1 is SGHKS and CDR2 is YYEKEE (reference sequence). This CDR3 contains 14 residues. The chain's CDR3 is CASSPGQGPLGYTF. DNA of the CDR3: TGTGCCAGCAGCCCCGGACAGGGCCCTCTTGGCTACACCTTC.

The chain joins TRBV7-9 to TRBJ1-2; D unresolved. V was clipped by 1 base and J by 2 bases, with 11 bases between them. Germline-derived CDR1 and CDR2 are SEHNR and FQNEAQ (reference sequence). CDR3 length equals 15 residues. The DNA of the CDR3 is TGTGCCAGCAGCTTAGGTCAGGCCAACAACTATGGCTACACCTTC. Its translation: CASSLGQANNYGYTF.

The chain joins TRBV27 to TRBJ1-3; D perhaps matches TRBD1 (5 bases). The germline gives CDR1 MNHEY, CDR2 SMNVEV (reference sequence). V lost 6 bases and J lost 1, with 10 bases in between. This CDR3 is built from 14 residues. CDR3 loop: CASRPAGSGNTIYF. CDR3 bases: TGTGCCAGCAGGCCCGCAGGGTCTGGAAACACCATATATTTT.

This chain joins TRBV7-9 and TRBJ2-2, with D perhaps TRBD2 (6 bases). This CDR3 comprises 16 residues. V was trimmed by 6 bases and J by 0 bases, leaving 14 bases between them. Germline CDR1 is SEHNR and CDR2 is FQNEAQ (reference sequence). CDR3 sequence reads: CASSLWRGTNTGELFF. CDR3 DNA sequence: TGTGCCAGCAGTCTCTGGAGGGGCACGAACACCGGGGAGCTGTTTTTT.

The V and J genes are TRBV11-2 and TRBJ1-1; unclear D gene. This CDR3 has 13 amino acids. Germline CDR1 is SGHAT and CDR2 is FQNNGV. The V end lost 3 bases, the J end lost 1 base, and 6 bases lay between the germline ends. The CDR3 sequence is CASSFTKNTEAFF. CDR3 sequence (DNA): TGTGCCAGCAGCTTTACAAAGAACACTGAAGCTTTCTTT.

Here the CDR3 reads CASSYSGQGSYNEQFF. CDR3 DNA: TGTGCCAGCAGTTACTCAGGACAGGGCTCCTACAATGAGCAGTTCTTC. The rearrangement joins TRBV6-5 to TRBJ2-1, with 8 bases that match TRBD1. The CDR3 is 16 amino acids. Trimming at V came to 0 bases and at J to 0 bases, leaving 1 base not matched to a gene. CDR1 is MNHEY and CDR2 is SVGAGI in the germline V gene.

CDR3 amino acids: CASSIPGSYNEQFF. In DNA form, the CDR3 reads TGTGCCAGTAGTATTCCAGGGTCCTACAATGAGCAGTTCTTC. The J gene is TRBJ2-1, the V gene TRBV19, with a weak D call TRBD1 (5 bases). Trimming shortened V by 3 bases and J by 1 base, and 7 bases separated the two germline ends. The CDR3 sequence is 14 residues long. Germline V gene lookup returns CDR1 LNHDA and CDR2 SQIVND (reference sequence).

This sequence joins TRBV7-9 and TRBJ2-1; 8 positions match TRBD2. The ends lost 8 bases at V and 4 bases at J; junction bases unmatched: 4. This CDR3 is built from 13 residues. The germline V gene has CDR1 SEHNR and CDR2 FQNEAQ (reference sequence). CDR3 DNA: TGTGCCAGCCTGCGGGGGGAGTACAATGAGCAGTTCTTC. Protein sequence: CASLRGEYNEQFF.

This chain joins TRBV10-3 and TRBJ1-3, with 11 bases that match TRBD1. Germline V CDR1 and CDR2: ENHRY, SYGVKD. Trimming at V came to 7 bases and at J to 3 bases, leaving 5 bases not matched to a gene. CDR3 length equals 15 residues. CDR3 region: CAINPDRGLGNTIYF. In DNA form, the CDR3 reads TGTGCCATCAATCCGGACAGGGGGCTTGGAAACACCATATATTTT.

In this sample, this clone turned up a few times. V is TRBV6-1 and J is TRBJ2-6, with TRBD1 matching over 10 bases. Germline V CDR1 and CDR2: MNHNS, SASEGT. V was pared by 4 bases and J by 0 bases, with 0 bases of the junction left unmatched. The CDR3 spans 16 residues. The CDR3 here is CASSGTGGSGANVLTF. The CDR3, as DNA: TGTGCCAGCAGTGGGACAGGGGGCTCTGGGGCCAACGTCCTGACTTTC.

The chain has TRBV7-9 and TRBJ2-5; D unclear. Between the trimmed V and J ends, which lost 1 base and 4 bases, there was a span of 7 bases. CDR1 and CDR2 (germline): SEHNR, FQNEAQ (reference sequence). The CDR3 consists of 13 residues. The CDR3 region is CASSLGGRETQYF. The CDR3 bases are TGTGCCAGCAGCTTAGGCGGAAGAGAGACCCAGTACTTC.

The V and J genes are TRBV7-2 and TRBJ1-1; maybe TRBD1 (5 bases). Per germline, CDR1 SGHTA and CDR2 FQGNSA. CDR3 size: 14 residues. V was clipped by 3 bases and J by 10 bases, with 18 bases between them. The DNA of the CDR3 is TGTGCCAGCAGCTTGACCCCAAGTCCCCAGGGAGCTTTCTTT. Translating gives CASSLTPSPQGAFF.

This clone has only a few counts. The chain couples TRBV5-4 to TRBJ2-7; D not certain. V shed 0 bases and J shed 0 bases, with 10 bases lying between them. Germline V gene data show CDR1 as SGHNT and CDR2 as YYREEE (reference sequence). The CDR3 consists of 15 residues. The CDR3 sequence: CASSLDGVSSYEQYF. CDR3 nucleotide sequence: TGTGCCAGCAGCTTGGATGGGGTGAGCTCCTACGAGCAGTACTTC.

This clone was counted only a few times. The CDR3 DNA reads TGTGCCAGCAGCTGGAAGGTCGAGGAGGTTGAAGCTTTCTTT. Translated: CASSWKVEEVEAFF. This chain joins TRBV7-9 and TRBJ1-1; D call uncertain. V dropped 4 bases and J dropped 7 bases, with 16 bases sitting between them. Germline loops: CDR1 SEHNR, CDR2 FQNEAQ (reference sequence). The CDR3 is 14 amino acids.

This clone appeared a few times. The J gene is TRBJ1-5, the V gene TRBV19, with a weak D call TRBD1 (5 bases). V was trimmed by 3 bases and J by 7 bases, leaving 10 bases between them. Germline V gene lookup returns CDR1 LNHDA and CDR2 SQIVND (reference sequence). The CDR3 has 13 amino acids. The CDR3 region has the DNA TGTGCCAGTAGTATCTCCAGGGTCCAGCCCCAGCATTTT. It encodes CASSISRVQPQHF.

The chain is built from TRBV27 and TRBJ2-3; TRBD2 agrees at 7 bases. The J segment lost 0 bases and the V segment lost 0 bases, leaving 3 bases of the junction unmatched. Germline V gene sequence: CDR1 MNHEY, CDR2 SMNVEV (reference sequence). There are 16 residues in the CDR3. This chain's CDR3 is CASSLSSGGSTDTQYF. CDR3 sequence (DNA): TGTGCCAGCAGTTTATCCTCGGGGGGTAGCACAGATACGCAGTATTTT.

This clone has only a few counts. The genes are TRBV5-4 and TRBJ1-2, with D possibly matching TRBD1 (5 bases). V was cut by 10 bases and J by 4 bases, with 14 bases left in between. Germline V gene sequence: CDR1 SGHNT, CDR2 YYREEE (reference sequence). This CDR3 is 12 amino acids long. CDR3 sequence: CAGADSTYGYTF. The CDR3, as DNA: TGTGCCGGGGCCGACAGCACCTATGGCTACACCTTC.

The rearrangement links TRBV28 to TRBJ2-5, with TRBD2 matching over 7 bases. Trimming took 4 bases from V and 5 from J; bases not matched to a gene: 13. CDR3 length: 16 amino acids. Germline assignment: CDR1 MDHEN and CDR2 SYDVKM. CDR3 bases: TGTGCCAGCAGTTCCGCTACTAGCGACTTCCAGGAGACCCAGTACTTC. Translating it yields CASSSATSDFQETQYF.

The V gene is TRBV7-8, the J gene TRBJ1-1, with D maybe TRBD1 (6 bases). CDR1 is SGHVS, CDR2 FQNEAQ, per germline. The CDR3 loop spans 15 amino acids. V lost 8 bases to trimming and J lost 5 bases, with 21 bases between them. The CDR3 loop is CASLSGGGFGTEAFF. Here the CDR3 DNA reads TGTGCCAGCCTCTCGGGCGGGGGCTTCGGAACTGAAGCTTTCTTT.

The J gene is TRBJ1-5, the V gene TRBV30; 7 bases agree with TRBD1. V gave up 3 bases and J gave up 0 bases; unmatched junction bases: 5. The CDR3 loop spans 15 amino acids. Germline CDR1 is GTSNPN and CDR2 is SVGIG (reference sequence). The CDR3 is CAWSAGTVSNQPQHF. The DNA of the CDR3 is TGTGCCTGGAGCGCCGGGACAGTTAGCAATCAGCCCCAGCATTTT.

This clone came up a few times. The chain recombines TRBV5-4 with TRBJ2-7, with TRBD1 matching over 9 bases. Germline V CDR1 and CDR2: SGHNT, YYREEE (reference sequence). This CDR3 has 13 amino acids. The junction had 5 bases not matched to a gene; V was cut back by 4 bases and J by 6 bases. This CDR3 reads CASSRDRDSEQYF. CDR3 coding DNA: TGTGCCAGCAGCCGGGACAGGGACTCCGAGCAGTACTTC. Full variable domain (missing parts from reference TRBV5-4 and TRBJ2-7): ETGVTQSPTHLIKTRGQQVTLRCSSQSGHNTVSWYQQALGQGPQFIFQYYREEENGRGNFPPRFSGLQFPNYSSELNVNALELDDSALYLCASSRDRDSEQYFGPGTRLTVT.

This chain links TRBV28 with TRBJ1-3, with D tentatively TRBD1 (5 bases). With 7 bases removed from V and 5 bases from J, the gap between germline ends came to 15 bases. The CDR3 spans 14 residues. Per the germline V gene, CDR1 is MDHEN and CDR2 is SYDVKM. The DNA of the CDR3 is TGTGCCAGCAAACTTCGAGGGACCAGAAACACCATATATTTT. Translated: CASKLRGTRNTIYF.

The CDR3 nucleotides are TGCAGTGCTAGTAAGGAGACCCAGTACTTC. It yields the protein CSASKETQYF. The chain is built from TRBV20-1 and TRBJ2-5; D remains unclear. Germline V lookup: CDR1 DFQATT, CDR2 SNEGSKA (reference sequence). The ends were cut back, 3 bases at V and 5 bases at J, with 4 bases in the middle. The CDR3 consists of 10 residues.

This chain joins TRBV9 and TRBJ2-3, with 7 positions matching TRBD1. Per the germline V gene, CDR1 is SGDLS and CDR2 is YYNGEE. Germline trimming cut 4 bases from V and 2 bases from J; bases unmatched to any gene: 7. The CDR3 consists of 15 residues. The chain's CDR3 is CASSRQGSPTDTQYF. CDR3 sequence (DNA): TGTGCCAGCAGCCGACAGGGTTCACCCACAGATACGCAGTATTTT.

The chain links TRBV4-1 to TRBJ1-2; D not certain. This CDR3 contains 17 residues. Germline assignment: CDR1 MGHRA and CDR2 YSYEKL. V shed 0 bases and J shed 4 bases, with 18 bases lying between them. The CDR3 DNA sequence: TGCGCCAGCAGCCAAGAGGCGAAGGCCCCCACTCTCTATGGCTACACCTTC. Its protein is CASSQEAKAPTLYGYTF.

Only a few counts were recorded for this clone. In DNA, the CDR3 is TGTGCCAGCAGTGAAGTGGAGGGTTCGGGTCAGCCCCAGCATTTT. Translated, it gives CASSEVEGSGQPQHF. The rearrangement uses TRBV2 and TRBJ1-5; D not certain. Germline CDR1 SNHLY, CDR2 FYNNEI. Trimming removed 1 base at V and 6 bases at J, with 13 bases between. The CDR3 totals 15 residues.

In nucleotides, the CDR3 is TGTGCCACCATCCGGACTAGCGGGGTTAATGAGCAGTTCTTC. It codes for CATIRTSGVNEQFF. The chain carries TRBV19 and TRBJ2-1; 12 bases align to TRBD2. The CDR3 runs 14 residues. CDR1 is LNHDA, CDR2 SQIVND, per germline (reference sequence). Trimming took 10 bases from V and 7 from J; bases not matched to a gene: 8.

The CDR3: CASSFGRNEQYF. CDR3 in DNA: TGTGCCAGCAGCTTTGGCCGGAACGAGCAGTACTTC. The gene calls are TRBV7-2 and TRBJ2-7, with D unresolved. The CDR3 has 12 amino acids. Between the trimmed V and J ends, which lost 3 bases and 5 bases, there was a span of 8 bases. CDR1 and CDR2 (germline): SGHTA, FQGNSA. The full variable domain, with the rest looked up from reference TRBV7-2 and TRBJ2-7, is GAGVSQSPSNKVTEKGKDVELRCDPISGHTALYWYRQSLGQGLEFLIYFQGNSAPDKSGLPSDRFSAERTGGSVSTLTIQRTQQEDSAVYLCASSFGRNEQYFGPGTRLTVT.